This T cell receptor (beta chain) was documented in a study of blood T cell repertoires in COVID-19. CDR3 size: 14 residues. Trimming removed 7 bases at V and 6 bases at J, with 18 bases between. Looked up from germline, CDR1 is LNHDA and CDR2 is SQIVND (reference sequence). The data were produced by immunoSEQ multiplex PCR, yet TCRdb's version contains in-frame clones alone and is incomplete. The repertoire consists of 150,000 or so clones, with 88% occurring once and the leading ten covering over 1.5%. This chain links TRBV19 with TRBJ1-2; D is perhaps TRBD1 (6 bases). Material for sequencing was peripheral blood. This TCR came from a woman aged 55-75 years with acute or convalescent COVID-19. CDR3 DNA sequence: TGTGCCAGTACAACTATAAATGGACAGAATGGCTACACCTTC. Its protein product is CASTTINGQNGYTF.